This TCR beta chain was captured by sequencing in a study of Graves' ophthalmopathy and Graves' hyperthyroidism. Findings and limits, study-wide: Separation of ophthalmopathy from stable hyperthyroidism was achieved by a 13-signature model, at 85% to 90% sensitivity and approximately 84% specificity. The model predicted progression of ophthalmopathy with a sensitivity of about 68%, and its specificity was about 72%.

RNA transcripts yielded amplified TCR beta CDR3 regions. First-round RT-PCR with HTBI primers preceded a second-round multiplex PCR. TCRdb analysed the multiplex PCR reads with MiXCR anew, one entry per CDR3 protein. Of some 1.1 million distinct CDR3 sequences listed, 35% to 45% are singletons. V dropped 5 bases and J dropped 10 bases, with 6 bases sitting between them. The CDR3 contains 11 residues. Germline V lookup: CDR1 MGHDK, CDR2 SYGVNS. Hyperthyroidism patients were newly diagnosed, under 2 months' duration, aged 18 to 65. The evidence that diagnosis relied on was clinical symptoms, serum thyroxine, TRAb, thyroid ultrasound and orbital computed tomography. A note on this clonotype: Its antigen is still unknown.

The sequence was obtained from an adult man with Graves' hyperthyroidism. This chain joins TRBV25-1 and TRBJ1-6; D unresolved. Material: peripheral blood or thyroid tissue (not recorded which). CDR3 residues: CASSPRSPLHF. Written as DNA, the CDR3 is TGTGCCAGCAGTCCAAGGTCACCCCTCCACTTT.